This TCR beta chain is drawn from a study of blood T cell repertoires in COVID-19 (dated by TCRdb to about 2020). For the wider study: Collaborator samples came from the United States, Italy and Spain and covered acute and convalescent phases of COVID-19. The prospective study material was composed of cDNA or gDNA derived from T cells, B-cell-depleted T cells, or PBMCs. Subjects who had been exposed to COVID-19, were actively infected with it, or had recovered from it provided the deeply sampled blood TCRbeta repertoires that made up the dataset. Nearly every sample came with metadata listing a de-identified subject ID, COVID-19 status, age in years and sex. Where HLA class I and class II types were available, the types were taken from metadata supplied by the sample provider, not from assay-based typing. Samples were obtained from the ongoing ImmuneRACE study (first 160 participants) and from 950 to 1,500 subjects provided by 6 global collaborators. The repertoires were released in a freely available public database intended as a resource for research on the immune response to SARS-CoV-2.

Study-wide findings and limitations: Clinical and demographic metadata were provided uncurated, with the amount varying by source and participant.

TCRbeta CDR3 regions were amplified from genomic DNA by means of the immunoSEQ Assay, a bias-controlled multiplex PCR. Per the authors' processing: Within the assay, amplification of reference gene primers was used to estimate how many nucleated cells each sample contained. To quantify the absolute abundance of each unique TCRbeta CDR3 rearrangement, sequence reads were collapsed and filtered. Productive Simpson clonality was computed per sample as the square root of Simpson's diversity index over productive rearrangements. The table was pulled from immuneACCESS by TCRdb, which kept in-frame rearrangements only. Such tables lose some clones; where checked, under half of the loss comes from unresolved V genes, and the rest has no known cause. V, J and clone size are taken as reported in that table, and D and trimming were inferred from the DNA itself. For this sample the table gives fewer than 250,000 clones, of which around 80% were detected only once. Clones ranked in the top ten supply 6.5% to 9% of the sample.

Trimming takes 3 bases from V and 4 bases from J, and the germline ends sit 15 bases apart. CDR3 length: 14 amino acids, cysteine to phenylalanine. The sequence is cut down to CDR3 DNA, 42 bases in frame from base 1. The germline V gene sets CDR1 to SQVTM and CDR2 to ANQGSEA. For this clone: Its antigen remains unidentified. No per-base quality is available; no much larger clone lies one base away.

Enrolling through a virtual design, the prospective study's participants ranged in age from roughly 18 to 89 years and lived across roughly 24 United States geographic areas. In the prospective study, cohorts were assigned on the basis of participant-reported clinical history obtained from a screening survey and a study questionnaire. Each participant in the prospective study had whole blood, serum and a nasopharyngeal or oropharyngeal swab collected by mobile phlebotomists. Additional blood draws and questionnaires over an approximately two-month period could optionally be provided by prospective study participants. Before DNA extraction, blood samples from the prospective study were shipped at room temperature or frozen.

This sequence uses TRBV29-1 and TRBJ1-1, with no confident D gene call. The receptor comes from a woman between 40 and 50 years old with acute COVID-19. The sequenced sample consisted of PBMCs or T cells enriched from blood (not recorded which). The CDR3 region reads CSVDQLSVITEAFF. In nucleotide form, the sequence is TGCAGCGTTGATCAGTTAAGCGTAATCACTGAAGCTTTCTTT. The entire variable domain, with the stretches around the CDR3 drawn from the reference TRBV29-1 and TRBJ1-1 proteins, is SAVISQKPSRDICQRGTSLTIQCQVDSQVTMMFWYRQQPGQSLTLIATANQGSEATYESGFVIDKFPISRPNLTFSTLTVSNMSPEDSSIYLCSVDQLSVITEAFFGQGTRLTVV.